This is a list of T cell receptor beta chains from one sample in a study of OX40 agonist ivuxolimab in advanced cancers. Using immunoSEQ multiplex PCR, the repertoire was profiled, and TCRdb retains in-frame clones only, with some absent. The sample includes 40,000 to 45,000 clones, roughly 81% of them seen just once. This material consisted of CD4+ or CD8+ T cells sorted from blood, taken in a trial of the OX40 agonist ivuxolimab. The receptors originated from an adult with an advanced solid tumor such as melanoma, head and neck, liver or kidney cancer. CDR3s include the opening cysteine and the closing phenylalanine or tryptophan. Each record gives: V gene, clone size, J gene, D gene, CDR3 DNA, CDR3 protein. A D gene is named only where the DNA matches it firmly. A row's size may be missing; if present it is once, few, many or a size class.

TRBV7-6	.	TRBJ2-3	TRBD2	TGTGCCAGCAGCTTAGAGCCTAGCGGGCCCTACCCCGGTTTT	CASSLEPSGPYPGF
TRBV2	.	TRBJ1-2	.	TGTGCCAGCAGTGAATCGGGGGAAAGCTATGGCTACACCTTC	CASSESGESYGYTF
TRBV6-1	.	TRBJ1-6	.	TGTGCCAGCATGCAGGGGTCTGGTCCCCTCCACTTT	CASMQGSGPLHF
TRBV5-8	.	TRBJ1-4	.	TGTGCCAGCAGCAGGGGAGCACAGTGGGAAAAACTGTTTTTT	CASSRGAQWEKLFF
TRBV4-3	.	TRBJ2-1	TRBD2	TGCGCCAGCAGCCAAGCAGCGGGGGGGCCGGTCTTC	CASSQAAGGPVF
TRBV5-1	.	TRBJ2-3	.	TGCGCCAGCAGCCTGAGGACGGGCCGAATTAACACAGATACGCAGTATTTT	CASSLRTGRINTDTQYF
TRBV5-5	.	TRBJ1-2	.	TGTGCCAGCAGCTGGGCCCCGTCGGCGCGGGACTATGGCTACACCTTC	CASSWAPSARDYGYTF
TRBV4-3	.	TRBJ2-1	.	TGCGCCAGCAGCCAAGAGGCAGGGACCCAATCCTACAATGAGCAGTTCTTC	CASSQEAGTQSYNEQFF
TRBV19	once	TRBJ1-2	.	TGTGCCAGTAGTATGGGGATTGTGACAGAAAGAGCTAACTATGGCTACACCTTC	CASSMGIVTERANYGYTF
TRBV4-3	.	TRBJ1-5	.	TGCGCCAGCAGCCAAGATTCAGGTGGAAGCAATCAGCCCCAGCATTTT	CASSQDSGGSNQPQHF